This TCR beta chain was captured by sequencing in a study of OX40 agonist ivuxolimab in advanced cancers. Data came from immunoSEQ multiplex PCR; TCRdb stores just in-frame clones and leaves some out. The sample has fewer than 65,000 clones; about nine tenths are singletons. The V gene's germline CDR1 is KGHSH and CDR2 LQKENI. The CDR3 is made up of 18 amino acids. V lost 3 bases to trimming and J lost 1 base; unmatched junction nucleotides: 7. V and J are TRBV18 and TRBJ2-6, with TRBD1 matching 9 bases. Source: CD4+ or CD8+ T cells sorted from blood, taken in a trial of the OX40 agonist ivuxolimab. The clonotype comes from an adult with an advanced solid tumor such as melanoma, head and neck, liver or kidney cancer. The CDR3 sequence is CASSPGQGLGSGANVLTF. In nucleotides, the CDR3 is TGTGCCAGCTCACCGGGACAGGGCTTAGGGTCTGGGGCCAACGTCCTGACTTTC. The full variable domain, rest sourced from reference TRBV18 and TRBJ2-6, is NAGVMQNPRHLVRRRGQEARLRCSPMKGHSHVYWYRQLPEEGLKFMVYLQKENIIDESGMPKERFSAEFPKEGPSILRIQQVVRGDSAAYFCASSPGQGLGSGANVLTFGAGSRLTVL.